This note documents a single T cell receptor beta chain sequence. Antigen specificity is unknown. CD4+CD127+ cells were sorted as the conventional CD4 T cells. Control samples were from healthy, unrelated donors. The record originates from a study of B cell selection in AIRE deficiency. General study findings and limits: In TCRBV usage, CDR3 length and diversity, patient Tconv and Treg cells matched healthy donors. Only around a tenth of more than 3,000 shared Treg sequences were patient-specific; about 30% healthy-specific.

The data were produced by immunoSEQ multiplex PCR, yet TCRdb's version contains in-frame clones alone and is incomplete. The sample shows under 30,000 clones, roughly 97% of them seen only once. This CDR3 region has 16 residues. The trim removed 5 bases at V and 2 bases at J, leaving 9 bases unmatched. The germline CDR1 and CDR2 sequences are LGHNA and YNFKEQ. The rearrangement uses TRBV4-2 and TRBJ1-3, with 7 bases identical to TRBD1. Sequencing was performed on CD4+CD127+ conventional T cells sorted from PBMCs. The clonotype comes from a human donor in good health. The CDR3 DNA is TGTGCCAGCAGCACCAGACAGGGAGAGGCTGGAAACACCATATATTTT. It encodes CASSTRQGEAGNTIYF.